This TCR beta chain emerged from a study of control samples from healthy donors and cancer patients. Only in-frame clones appear in the TCRdb table, and some are missing; sequencing was by immunoSEQ multiplex PCR. Of around 33,000 clones listed, 86% are singletons. From germline, CDR1 is SGHNT and CDR2 YENEEA. The CDR3 is 12 amino acids. Trimming removed 1 base from V and 7 bases from J, with 7 bases in between. Sample: PBMCs. The source is a middle-aged woman with lung cancer. V is TRBV11-3 and J is TRBJ1-1; no reliable D call. The CDR3 spells CASSLGPLEAFF. CDR3 coding DNA: TGTGCCAGCAGCTTAGGACCACTTGAAGCTTTCTTT.